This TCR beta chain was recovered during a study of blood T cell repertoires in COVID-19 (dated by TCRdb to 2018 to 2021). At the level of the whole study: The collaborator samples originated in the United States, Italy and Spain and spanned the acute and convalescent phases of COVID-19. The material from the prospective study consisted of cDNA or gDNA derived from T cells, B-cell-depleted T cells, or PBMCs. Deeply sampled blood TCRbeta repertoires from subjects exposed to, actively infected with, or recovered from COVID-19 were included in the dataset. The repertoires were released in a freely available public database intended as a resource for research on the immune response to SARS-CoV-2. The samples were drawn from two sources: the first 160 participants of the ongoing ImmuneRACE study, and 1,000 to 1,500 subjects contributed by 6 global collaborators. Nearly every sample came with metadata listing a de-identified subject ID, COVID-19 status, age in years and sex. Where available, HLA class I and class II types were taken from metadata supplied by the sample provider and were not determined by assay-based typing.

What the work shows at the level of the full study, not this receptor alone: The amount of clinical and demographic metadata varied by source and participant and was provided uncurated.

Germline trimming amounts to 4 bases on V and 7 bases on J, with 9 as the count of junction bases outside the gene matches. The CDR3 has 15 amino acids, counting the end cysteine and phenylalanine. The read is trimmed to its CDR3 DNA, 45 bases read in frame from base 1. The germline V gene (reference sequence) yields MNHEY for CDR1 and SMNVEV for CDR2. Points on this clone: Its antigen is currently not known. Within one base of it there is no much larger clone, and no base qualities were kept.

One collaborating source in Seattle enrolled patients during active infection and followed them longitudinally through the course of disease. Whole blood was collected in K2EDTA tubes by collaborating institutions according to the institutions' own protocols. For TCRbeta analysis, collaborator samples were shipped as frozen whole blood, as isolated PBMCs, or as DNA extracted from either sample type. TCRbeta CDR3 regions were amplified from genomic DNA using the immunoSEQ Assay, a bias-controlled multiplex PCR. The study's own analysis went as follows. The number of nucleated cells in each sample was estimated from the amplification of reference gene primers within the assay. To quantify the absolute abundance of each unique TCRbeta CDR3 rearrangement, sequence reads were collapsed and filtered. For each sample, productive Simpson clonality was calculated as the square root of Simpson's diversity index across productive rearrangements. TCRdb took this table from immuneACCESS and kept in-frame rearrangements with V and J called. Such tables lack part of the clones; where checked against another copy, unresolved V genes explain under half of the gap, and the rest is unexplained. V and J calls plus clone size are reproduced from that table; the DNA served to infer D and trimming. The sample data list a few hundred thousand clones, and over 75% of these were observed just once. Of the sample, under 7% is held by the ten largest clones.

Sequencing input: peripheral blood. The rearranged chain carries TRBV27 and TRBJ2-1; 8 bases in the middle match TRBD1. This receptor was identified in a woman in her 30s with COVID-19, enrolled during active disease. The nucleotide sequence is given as TGTGCCAGCAGTTCTTACGACAGGGGATGGAATGAGCAGTTCTTC. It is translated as CASSSYDRGWNEQFF.